Below are 2 T cell receptor beta chains sequenced from a single sample in a study of siplizumab effects on memory and regulatory T cells. For these TCRs, the target antigens are not known. For around six days at 37°C, the mixed lymphocyte reaction cells were kept in coculture. Measured with immunoSEQ multiplex PCR; TCRdb has only the in-frame clones, and not every one. In the table there are fewer than 25,000 clones, 44% of which are singletons. The specimen was CFSE-low (dividing) CD4+ T cells sorted from an allogeneic mixed lymphocyte reaction. The receptor source for this set is a human donor in good health; the cells came from an allogeneic mixed lymphocyte reaction. Some clones in this sample may be carry-over from other donors' samples.

V is TRBV6-5 and J is TRBJ2-7, with a tentative D call TRBD1 (6 bases). Looked up from germline, CDR1 is MNHEY and CDR2 is SVGAGI. V shed 2 bases and J shed 3 bases, with 11 bases lying between them. The CDR3 is made up of 14 amino acids. In nucleotides, the CDR3 is TGTGCCAGCAGTTACACGGGACAAAACTACGAGCAGTACTTC. Protein sequence: CASSYTGQNYEQYF.

The V gene is TRBV5-1, the J gene TRBJ2-5; the D gene is possibly TRBD2 (6 bases). The V gene's germline CDR1 is SGHRS and CDR2 YFSETQ. The length of the CDR3 is 16 residues. V lost 4 bases to trimming and J lost 2 bases, with 18 bases between them. The chain's CDR3 is CASSASYVRGQETQYF. In DNA form, the CDR3 reads TGCGCCAGCAGCGCCTCTTATGTGCGGGGACAAGAGACCCAGTACTTC.